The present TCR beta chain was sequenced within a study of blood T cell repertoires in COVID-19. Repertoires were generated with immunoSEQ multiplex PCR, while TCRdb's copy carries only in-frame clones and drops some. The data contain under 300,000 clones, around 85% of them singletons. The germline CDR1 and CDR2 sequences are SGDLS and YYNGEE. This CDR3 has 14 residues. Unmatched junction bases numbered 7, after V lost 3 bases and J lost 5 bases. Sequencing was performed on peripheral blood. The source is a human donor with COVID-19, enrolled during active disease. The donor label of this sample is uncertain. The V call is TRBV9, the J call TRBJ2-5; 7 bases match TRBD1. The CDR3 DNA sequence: TGTGCCAGCAGCGCCCAGGGACAGAGTGAGACCCAGTACTTC. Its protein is CASSAQGQSETQYF.